Sequencing of this TCR beta chain was carried out in a study of T-cell reconstitution after alpha-beta-depleted transplantation in children. General study findings and limits: T-cell numbers and diversity one year post-transplant derived largely from freshly generated T cells. Elevated TCRbeta diversity at day 60 was traced, in some patients, to surviving recipient T cells and thymic progenitors. Expanded clones from the graft, numbering several hundred, reportedly supplied alpha-beta T cells about two months after transplant.

The table lists this clonotype with many counts. Its antigen is still unknown. The CDR3 runs 13 residues. CDR1 and CDR2 from the germline V gene are DFQATT and SNEGSKA (reference sequence). Trimming removed 4 bases at V and 2 bases at J, with 12 bases between. Preparation of the TCRbeta library was carried out with unique molecular identifiers. TCRdb ran MiXCR on the PCR reads and lists one entry per CDR3 protein. Of some 300,000 distinct CDR3 sequences in the sample, about a tenth were seen once. The TCR originated in a boy under two years old with acute myeloid leukemia, due to receive a stem cell transplant. Sequenced here: PBMCs, sampled before TCRalphabeta/CD19-depleted stem cell transplant. The rearrangement links TRBV20-1 to TRBJ2-7; D possibly matches TRBD1 or TRBD2 (5 bases each). The CDR3 nucleotides read TGCAGTGCTACCGGGACGCCGACCTACGAGCAGTACTTC. This translates into CSATGTPTYEQYF.